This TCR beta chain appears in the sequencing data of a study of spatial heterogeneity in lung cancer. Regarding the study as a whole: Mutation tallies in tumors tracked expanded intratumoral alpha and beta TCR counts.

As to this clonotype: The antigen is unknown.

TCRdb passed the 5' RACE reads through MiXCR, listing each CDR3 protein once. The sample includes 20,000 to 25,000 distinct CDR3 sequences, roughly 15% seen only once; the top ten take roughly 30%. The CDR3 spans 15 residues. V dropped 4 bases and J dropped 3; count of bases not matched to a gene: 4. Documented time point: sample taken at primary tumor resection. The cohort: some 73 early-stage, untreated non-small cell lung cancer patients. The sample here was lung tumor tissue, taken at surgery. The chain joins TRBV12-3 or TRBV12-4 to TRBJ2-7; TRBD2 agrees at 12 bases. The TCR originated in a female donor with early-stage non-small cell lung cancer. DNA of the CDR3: TGTGCCAGCAGTTCGGGACTAGCGGGCCTCTACGAGCAGTACTTC. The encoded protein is CASSSGLAGLYEQYF.